Listed below are T cell receptor beta chains from one sample, sequenced in a study of blood T cell repertoires in COVID-19. The assay was immunoSEQ multiplex PCR, and TCRdb's table has in-frame clones only and misses some. This table has about 290,000 clones, more than 85% appearing once. Input material: peripheral blood. These receptor sequences come from a man aged 35-49 years with acute or convalescent COVID-19. The CDR3 runs from the conserved cysteine through the conserved F or W. The D gene is left open where the match is weak. Some rows mark clone size as missing; the rest say once, few, many or name a class of expanded clone.

v_call,j_call,d_call,clone_size,cdr3_nt,cdr3_aa
TRBV6-6,TRBJ2-3,.,.,TGTGCCAGCAGTCCGGCAGATACGCAGTATTTT,CASSPADTQYF
TRBV7-9,TRBJ2-4,TRBD1,once,TGTGCCAGCAGCTTGTCCGGACAGGGAAGGGCCAAAAACATTCAGTACTTC,CASSLSGQGRAKNIQYF
TRBV24-1,TRBJ2-6,.,once,TGTGCCACCAGTGCTCATCGAGGGGGTTCTGGGGCCAACGTCCTGACTTTC,CATSAHRGGSGANVLTF
TRBV6-5,TRBJ1-1,.,.,TGTGCCAGCAGTTTGCACGGGGGTCGGGTGAACACTGAAGCTTTCTTT,CASSLHGGRVNTEAFF
TRBV6-5,TRBJ1-2,.,.,TGTGCCAGCAGCAGGGGAAGCTATGGCTACACCTTC,CASSRGSYGYTF
TRBV27,TRBJ2-7,TRBD2,.,TGTGCCAGCAGTTTGCTGACTAGCGGGGGTAACTCCTACGAGCAGTACTTC,CASSLLTSGGNSYEQYF
TRBV6-2/TRBV6-3,TRBJ2-4,.,.,TGTGCCAGCAGTTACCCTAGTACCTGGGTGGCCAAAAACATTCAGTACTTC,CASSYPSTWVAKNIQYF
TRBV5-1,TRBJ1-6,TRBD1,.,TGCGCCAGCAGCTCTGGACAGGGCAATTCACCCCTCCACTTT,CASSSGQGNSPLHF
TRBV30,TRBJ2-7,TRBD1,once,TGTGCCTGGAGTGCGGACAGGGGGGCCGAGCAGTACTTC,CAWSADRGAEQYF
TRBV11-2,TRBJ2-2,.,.,TGTGCCAGCAGCGCCCGACAGGACTCGAACACCGGGGAGCTGTTTTTT,CASSARQDSNTGELFF
TRBV7-3,TRBJ1-1,.,once,TGTGCCAGCAGCTCCTCGAGCGGGGGGAACACTGAAGCTTTCTTT,CASSSSSGGNTEAFF